The rows below give T cell receptor beta chains drawn from one sample of a study of Ad26.COV2.S vaccination and SARS-CoV-2 variants. Generated by immunoSEQ multiplex PCR, the TCRdb table keeps only in-frame clones and is missing some. The sample has roughly 380,000 clones, 70% to 90% seen once; the top ten hold 2.5% to 3.5%. This sample comprised peripheral blood, obtained in a trial of Ad26.COV2.S vaccine versus placebo. Receptors originate from a person aged 18 to 65 who received the Ad26.COV2.S COVID-19 vaccine or a placebo. Each CDR3 is given with its conserved first and last residue. A D gene is named only where the DNA matches it firmly. Clone size, where shown, is once, few, many, or a class for clones that have expanded.

clone size: -; V gene: TRBV29-1; D gene: -; J gene: TRBJ1-3; CDR3 protein: CSVKGGSGNTIYF; CDR3 DNA: TGCAGCGTAAAGGGGGGCTCTGGAAACACCATATATTTT
clone size: -; V gene: TRBV6-2/TRBV6-3; D gene: -; J gene: TRBJ2-7; CDR3 protein: CASSKGPTYEQYF; CDR3 DNA: TGTGCCAGCAGCAAGGGACCAACCTACGAGCAGTACTTC
clone size: -; V gene: TRBV2; D gene: TRBD1; J gene: TRBJ1-1; CDR3 protein: CASSEETGGTEAFF; CDR3 DNA: TGTGCCAGCAGTGAAGAGACAGGGGGAACTGAAGCTTTCTTT
clone size: -; V gene: TRBV6-5; D gene: -; J gene: TRBJ2-7; CDR3 protein: CASSSGTKGYEQYF; CDR3 DNA: TGTGCCAGCAGTTCCGGGACAAAAGGCTACGAGCAGTACTTC
clone size: -; V gene: TRBV7-2; D gene: -; J gene: TRBJ2-4; CDR3 protein: CASTWGGLPGHIQYF; CDR3 DNA: TGTGCCAGCACCTGGGGGGGCCTCCCCGGGCACATTCAGTACTTC
clone size: -; V gene: TRBV5-1; D gene: TRBD1; J gene: TRBJ2-1; CDR3 protein: CASSLRQGDYNEQFF; CDR3 DNA: TGCGCCAGCAGCCTGCGACAGGGGGACTACAATGAGCAGTTCTTC
clone size: -; V gene: TRBV5-4; D gene: TRBD2; J gene: TRBJ2-1; CDR3 protein: CASSPGTSGGAREQFF; CDR3 DNA: TGTGCCAGCAGCCCGGGGACTAGCGGGGGAGCCCGAGAGCAGTTCTTC
clone size: once; V gene: TRBV18; D gene: TRBD1; J gene: TRBJ1-1; CDR3 protein: CASSPSSGGRSTEAFF; CDR3 DNA: TGTGCCAGCTCCCCATCCTCAGGGGGCCGTTCCACTGAAGCTTTCTTT
clone size: many; V gene: TRBV7-2; D gene: -; J gene: TRBJ2-7; CDR3 protein: CASSVDSLSYEQYF; CDR3 DNA: TGTGCCAGCAGCGTGGACAGCCTTTCCTACGAGCAGTACTTC
clone size: -; V gene: TRBV24-1; D gene: -; J gene: TRBJ2-7; CDR3 protein: CATSRNSNSYEQYF; CDR3 DNA: TGTGCCACCAGTCGGAATAGCAACTCCTACGAGCAGTACTTC
clone size: -; V gene: TRBV11-2; D gene: TRBD2; J gene: TRBJ2-1; CDR3 protein: CASSPGLAGSAEQFF; CDR3 DNA: TGTGCCAGCAGCCCGGGACTAGCGGGGTCCGCTGAGCAGTTCTTC
clone size: once; V gene: TRBV5-1; D gene: TRBD1; J gene: TRBJ1-2; CDR3 protein: CASSLGTGIYGYTF; CDR3 DNA: TGCGCCAGCAGCTTGGGGACAGGGATATATGGCTACACCTTC
clone size: -; V gene: TRBV27; D gene: TRBD2; J gene: TRBJ2-2; CDR3 protein: CASSLYPSGYTGELFF; CDR3 DNA: TGTGCCAGCAGTTTGTACCCTAGCGGTTACACCGGGGAGCTGTTTTTT
clone size: -; V gene: TRBV7-8; D gene: TRBD2; J gene: TRBJ2-3; CDR3 protein: CASSSGVAGSTDTQYF; CDR3 DNA: TGTGCCAGCAGCTCTGGGGTAGCGGGGTCCACAGATACGCAGTATTTT
clone size: once; V gene: TRBV2; D gene: -; J gene: TRBJ1-2; CDR3 protein: CASSESGRVGYGYTF; CDR3 DNA: TGTGCCAGCAGTGAGAGTGGGAGGGTAGGCTATGGCTACACCTTC
clone size: -; V gene: TRBV3-1/TRBV3-2; D gene: TRBD2; J gene: TRBJ2-7; CDR3 protein: CASSQDGLAGDEQYF; CDR3 DNA: TGTGCCAGCAGCCAAGATGGGCTAGCGGGAGACGAGCAGTACTTC
clone size: -; V gene: TRBV19; D gene: TRBD2; J gene: TRBJ2-2; CDR3 protein: CASSVGTSGGDPNTGELFF; CDR3 DNA: TGTGCCAGTAGTGTGGGGACTAGCGGGGGGGACCCCAACACCGGGGAGCTGTTTTTT
clone size: -; V gene: TRBV9; D gene: -; J gene: TRBJ2-1; CDR3 protein: CASSVKSTAFSSYNEQFF; CDR3 DNA: TGTGCCAGCAGCGTTAAGTCGACAGCCTTTAGCTCCTACAATGAGCAGTTCTTC
clone size: -; V gene: TRBV19; D gene: -; J gene: TRBJ1-5; CDR3 protein: CASGPGGYSNQPQHF; CDR3 DNA: TGTGCCAGCGGGCCGGGGGGGTATAGCAATCAGCCCCAGCATTTT
clone size: -; V gene: TRBV25-1; D gene: TRBD1; J gene: TRBJ2-7; CDR3 protein: CASSDKATGNYEQYF; CDR3 DNA: TGTGCCAGCAGTGACAAAGCGACAGGGAACTACGAGCAGTACTTC
clone size: -; V gene: TRBV30; D gene: -; J gene: TRBJ1-6; CDR3 protein: CAWSVSGRVGSPLHF; CDR3 DNA: TGTGCCTGGAGTGTATCGGGCAGGGTCGGCTCACCCCTCCACTTT
clone size: -; V gene: TRBV4-3; D gene: TRBD2; J gene: TRBJ2-3; CDR3 protein: CASSQGLAGTDTQYF; CDR3 DNA: TGCGCCAGCAGCCAAGGACTAGCGGGCACAGATACGCAGTATTTT
clone size: -; V gene: TRBV7-2; D gene: TRBD2; J gene: TRBJ2-1; CDR3 protein: CASSLPRGVYNEQFF; CDR3 DNA: TGTGCCAGCAGCTTACCGCGGGGGGTCTACAATGAGCAGTTCTTC
clone size: -; V gene: TRBV3-1/TRBV3-2; D gene: TRBD2; J gene: TRBJ2-3; CDR3 protein: CASSRQAGPNTDTQYF; CDR3 DNA: TGTGCCAGCAGCCGACAAGCGGGACCCAACACAGATACGCAGTATTTT
clone size: -; V gene: TRBV5-1; D gene: TRBD2; J gene: TRBJ2-5; CDR3 protein: CASSLNGGQETQYF; CDR3 DNA: TGCGCCAGCAGCTTGAACGGGGGGCAAGAGACCCAGTACTTC
clone size: once; V gene: TRBV6-4; D gene: TRBD1; J gene: TRBJ2-6; CDR3 protein: CASSPTGNPGANVLTF; CDR3 DNA: TGTGCCAGCAGTCCGACAGGGAACCCTGGGGCCAACGTCCTGACTTTC
clone size: -; V gene: TRBV29-1; D gene: TRBD1; J gene: TRBJ1-1; CDR3 protein: CSVDRGVEAFF; CDR3 DNA: TGCAGCGTTGACAGGGGGGTTGAAGCTTTCTTT
clone size: -; V gene: TRBV5-6; D gene: -; J gene: TRBJ1-6; CDR3 protein: CASSDTGYSPLHF; CDR3 DNA: TGTGCCAGCAGCGACACAGGGTATTCACCCCTCCACTTT
clone size: -; V gene: TRBV5-4; D gene: TRBD1; J gene: TRBJ1-1; CDR3 protein: CASSLGTGPMNTEAFF; CDR3 DNA: TGTGCCAGCAGCTTAGGGACAGGACCCATGAACACTGAAGCTTTCTTT
clone size: -; V gene: TRBV4-3; D gene: TRBD2; J gene: TRBJ2-1; CDR3 protein: CASSQDNAGVEQFF; CDR3 DNA: TGCGCCAGCAGCCAAGATAACGCGGGAGTTGAGCAGTTCTTC
clone size: -; V gene: TRBV27; D gene: -; J gene: TRBJ2-1; CDR3 protein: CASSPGQFYNEQFF; CDR3 DNA: TGTGCCAGCAGCCCTGGACAGTTCTACAATGAGCAGTTCTTC
clone size: -; V gene: TRBV19; D gene: TRBD2; J gene: TRBJ2-1; CDR3 protein: CASSIPSGTHEQFF; CDR3 DNA: TGTGCCAGTAGTATTCCTAGCGGGACTCATGAGCAGTTCTTC
clone size: -; V gene: TRBV10-2; D gene: -; J gene: TRBJ2-1; CDR3 protein: CASSFNEQFF; CDR3 DNA: TGCGCCAGCAGTTTTAATGAGCAGTTCTTC
clone size: -; V gene: TRBV23-1; D gene: -; J gene: TRBJ2-1; CDR3 protein: CASSGRDFYNEQFF; CDR3 DNA: TGCGCCAGCAGTGGCCGGGACTTTTACAATGAGCAGTTCTTC
clone size: -; V gene: TRBV2; D gene: -; J gene: TRBJ1-2; CDR3 protein: CASSWVQSYGYTF; CDR3 DNA: TGTGCCAGCAGTTGGGTGCAGTCCTATGGCTACACCTTC
clone size: once; V gene: TRBV3-1/TRBV3-2; D gene: -; J gene: TRBJ2-7; CDR3 protein: CASSRDSVATPAPYEQYF; CDR3 DNA: TGTGCCAGCAGCCGCGATAGCGTAGCGACCCCCGCCCCCTACGAGCAGTACTTC
clone size: -; V gene: TRBV4-1; D gene: TRBD2; J gene: TRBJ2-1; CDR3 protein: CASSQGLAGRYNEQFF; CDR3 DNA: TGCGCCAGCAGCCAAGGGTTAGCGGGCAGATACAATGAGCAGTTCTTC
clone size: once; V gene: TRBV9; D gene: -; J gene: TRBJ2-7; CDR3 protein: CASSLNRDLNF; CDR3 DNA: TGTGCCAGCAGCCTTAACAGGGACCTCAACTTC
clone size: -; V gene: TRBV15; D gene: TRBD1; J gene: TRBJ1-2; CDR3 protein: CATSRGTGMGYGYTF; CDR3 DNA: TGTGCCACCAGCAGAGGGACAGGGATGGGATATGGCTACACCTTC
clone size: -; V gene: TRBV11-3; D gene: TRBD2; J gene: TRBJ2-5; CDR3 protein: CASSSGTSGRGGETQYF; CDR3 DNA: TGTGCCAGCAGCTCGGGGACTAGCGGAAGAGGAGGGGAGACCCAGTACTTC
clone size: -; V gene: TRBV7-2; D gene: TRBD1; J gene: TRBJ2-2; CDR3 protein: CASSSQGAKGTGELFF; CDR3 DNA: TGTGCCAGCAGTTCACAGGGGGCCAAGGGCACCGGGGAGCTGTTTTTT